These T cell receptor beta chains were read from a single sample in a study of blood T cells in healthy people across ages. A single record per CDR3 protein comes from TCRdb applying MiXCR to the 5' RACE reads. The table lists roughly 2 million distinct CDR3 sequences, about 50% of them singletons. Sequenced input: blood. These receptors all come from a woman in her thirties or forties in good health. The CDR3 runs from the conserved cysteine through the conserved F or W. The D gene is left open where the match is weak. Only part of the rows carry a size: once, few, many, or a class if the clone is expanded.

. | TRBJ2-5 | 11 | TRBV12-3/TRBV12-4 | . | CAGSFLDEQYF | TGTGCCGGCAGTTTTCTGGATGAGCAGTACTTC
. | TRBJ2-1 | 14 | TRBV14 | once | CASGQEAGVHEQFF | TGTGCCAGCGGCCAAGAAGCAGGGGTTCATGAGCAGTTCTTC
TRBD1 | TRBJ2-4 | 14 | TRBV12-3/TRBV12-4 | . | CASRGQGGFYIQYF | TGTGCCAGCAGGGGACAGGGGGGGTTTTACATTCAGTACTTC
TRBD1 | TRBJ2-1 | 15 | TRBV6-5 | . | CASSMDRGIYNEQFF | TGTGCCAGCAGCATGGACAGGGGGATTTACAATGAGCAGTTCTTC
TRBD1 | TRBJ1-2 | 14 | TRBV7-2 | few | CASSSPYRGRGYTF | TGTGCCAGCAGCTCCCCCTACAGGGGGCGAGGCTACACCTTC
. | TRBJ1-6 | 14 | TRBV9 | . | CASSSDRSVTPLHF | TGTGCCAGCAGCTCAGACAGGTCTGTGACACCCCTCCACTTT
. | TRBJ2-2 | 14 | TRBV5-1 | . | CASSLGQSTGELFF | TGCGCCAGCAGCTTGGGCCAGTCCACCGGGGAGCTGTTTTTT
. | TRBJ2-6 | 16 | TRBV2 | few | CASSDPWVSGANVLTF | TGTGCCAGCAGTGACCCCTGGGTCTCTGGGGCCAACGTCCTGACTTTC
. | TRBJ2-7 | 15 | TRBV5-1 | . | CASSLEGGIGSEQYF | TGCGCCAGCAGCTTGGAGGGTGGGATTGGCTCCGAGCAGTACTTC
. | TRBJ2-7 | 13 | TRBV20-1 | . | CSADPYVAYEQYF | TGCAGTGCGGATCCCTACGTAGCCTACGAGCAGTACTTC
. | TRBJ2-5 | 13 | TRBV20-1 | . | CSAVSVNQETQYF | TGCAGTGCGGTCAGCGTGAATCAAGAGACCCAGTACTTC
. | TRBJ1-5 | 12 | TRBV20-1 | few | CSADNSNQPQHF | TGCAGTGCAGACAATAGCAATCAGCCCCAGCATTTT
. | TRBJ1-1 | 14 | TRBV5-1 | once | CASSLGTRYTEAFF | TGCGCCAGCAGCTTGGGGACGAGGTACACTGAAGCTTTCTTT